This T cell receptor beta chain was found in a study of CD8 T cells in Susac syndrome. V lost 0 bases and J lost 5; bases outside the gene matches: 13. This CDR3 is 17 amino acids long. Germline V gene data show CDR1 as SGHNT and CDR2 as YYREEE (reference sequence). Reverse transcription used roughly 0.45 to 1 ug RNA and random hexamers. TCRdb processed the immunoSEQ multiplex PCR reads anew with MiXCR; each CDR3 protein has one entry. The repertoire holds some 300,000 distinct CDR3 sequences, with 85% as singletons. Sequencing used CD8+ T cells from PBMCs. V and J are TRBV5-4 and TRBJ2-7, with 8 nucleotides matching TRBD2. The origin of this receptor is a human donor with multiple sclerosis. The chain's CDR3 is CASSLGGGAGVRNEQYF. The DNA for the CDR3 is TGTGCCAGCAGCTTGGGAGGAGGAGCGGGAGTAAGGAACGAGCAGTACTTC.